Included here is one T cell receptor beta chain sequence, with context. The antigen is unknown. These data come from a study of T cell responses to AZD1222 COVID-19 vaccine. Germline V lookup: CDR1 SGHTA, CDR2 FQGNSA. Between the trimmed V and J ends, which lost 1 base and 1 base, there was a span of 4 bases. The CDR3 extends over 13 amino acids. Generated by immunoSEQ multiplex PCR, the TCRdb table keeps only in-frame clones and is missing some. The data contain about 88,000 clones, 85% to 90% of them singletons. Findings and caveats of the study: At baseline, just a handful of AZD1222 recipients tested seropositive. Regions left unmutated in variants are reportedly the target of nearly half of spike-specific TCRs. White British ancestry dominated among donors, who included more females, and clonal diversity was possibly underestimated.

This chain joins TRBV7-2 and TRBJ1-1, with D uncertain. The clonotype originates from an adult who received the AZD1222 COVID-19 vaccine. The source was peripheral blood, collected 28 days after the second AZD1222 dose. For the CDR3, the DNA is TGTGCCAGCAGCTTAGATAAGAACACTGAAGCTTTCTTT. As protein: CASSLDKNTEAFF.